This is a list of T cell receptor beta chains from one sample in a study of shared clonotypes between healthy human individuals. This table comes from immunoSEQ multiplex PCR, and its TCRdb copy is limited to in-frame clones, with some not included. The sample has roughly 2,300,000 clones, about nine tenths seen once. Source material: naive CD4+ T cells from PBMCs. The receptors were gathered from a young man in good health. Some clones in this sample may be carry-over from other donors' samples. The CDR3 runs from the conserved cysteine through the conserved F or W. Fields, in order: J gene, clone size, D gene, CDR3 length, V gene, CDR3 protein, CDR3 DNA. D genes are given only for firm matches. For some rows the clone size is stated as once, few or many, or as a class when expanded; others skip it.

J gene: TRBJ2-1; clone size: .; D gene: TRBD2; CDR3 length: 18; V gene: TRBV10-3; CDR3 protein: CAITGRSSGSVSYNEQFF; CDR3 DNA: TGTGCCATCACCGGGAGATCTAGCGGGAGTGTTTCCTACAATGAGCAGTTCTTC
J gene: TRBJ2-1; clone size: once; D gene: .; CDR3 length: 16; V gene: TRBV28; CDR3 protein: CASTSFATGAHNEQFF; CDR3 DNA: TGTGCCAGCACCTCCTTTGCGACAGGAGCGCACAATGAGCAGTTCTTC
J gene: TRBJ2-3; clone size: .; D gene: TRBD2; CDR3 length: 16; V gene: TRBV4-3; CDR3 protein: CASSQGGGSSTDTQYF; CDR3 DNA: TGCGCCAGCAGCCAAGGGGGAGGGAGTAGCACAGATACGCAGTATTTT
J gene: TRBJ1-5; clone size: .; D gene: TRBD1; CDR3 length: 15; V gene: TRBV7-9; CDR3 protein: CASSEQGGPNQPQHF; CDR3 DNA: TGTGCCAGCAGCGAACAGGGGGGTCCCAATCAGCCCCAGCATTTT
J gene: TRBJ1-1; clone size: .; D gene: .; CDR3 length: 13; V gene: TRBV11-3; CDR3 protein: CASRRQEDTEAFF; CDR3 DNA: TGTGCCAGCAGACGACAGGAGGACACTGAAGCTTTCTTT
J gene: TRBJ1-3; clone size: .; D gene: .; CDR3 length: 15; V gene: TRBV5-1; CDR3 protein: CASSLITPEGNTIYF; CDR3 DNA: TGCGCCAGCAGCCTAATCACCCCGGAGGGAAACACCATATATTTT
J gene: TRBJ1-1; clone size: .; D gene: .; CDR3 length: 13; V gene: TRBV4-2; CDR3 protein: CASSPDTDTEAFF; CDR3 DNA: TGTGCCAGCAGCCCCGACACGGACACTGAAGCTTTCTTT
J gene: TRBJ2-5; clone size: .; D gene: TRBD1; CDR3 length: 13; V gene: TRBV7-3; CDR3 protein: CASNSQGDETQYF; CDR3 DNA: TGTGCCAGCAATTCCCAGGGGGATGAGACCCAGTACTTC
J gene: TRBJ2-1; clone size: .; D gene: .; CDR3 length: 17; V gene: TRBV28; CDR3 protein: CASRGPPAVILYNEQFF; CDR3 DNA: TGTGCCAGCAGGGGCCCTCCGGCCGTGATCCTTTACAATGAGCAGTTCTTC
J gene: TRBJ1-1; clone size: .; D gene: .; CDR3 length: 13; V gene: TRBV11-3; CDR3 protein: CASSLRGNTEAFF; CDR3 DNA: TGTGCCAGCAGCTTACGAGGAAACACTGAAGCTTTCTTT
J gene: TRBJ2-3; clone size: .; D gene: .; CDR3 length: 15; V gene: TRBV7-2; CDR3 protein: CASSLPGRGADTQYF; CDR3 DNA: TGTGCCAGCAGCTTACCGGGCAGGGGCGCAGATACGCAGTATTTT
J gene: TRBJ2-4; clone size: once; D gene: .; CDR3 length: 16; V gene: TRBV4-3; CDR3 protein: CASSQDIYLAKNIQYF; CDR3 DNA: TGCGCCAGCAGCCAAGATATTTACCTAGCCAAAAACATTCAGTACTTC
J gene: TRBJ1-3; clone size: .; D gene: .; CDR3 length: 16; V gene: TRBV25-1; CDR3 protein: CASSESVPDSGNTIYF; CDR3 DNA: TGTGCCAGCAGTGAATCGGTCCCCGACTCTGGAAACACCATATATTTT
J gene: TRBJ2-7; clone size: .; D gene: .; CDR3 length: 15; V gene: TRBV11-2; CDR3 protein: CASSSHPTGSYEQYF; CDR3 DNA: TGTGCCAGCAGCTCCCACCCAACCGGATCCTACGAGCAGTACTTC
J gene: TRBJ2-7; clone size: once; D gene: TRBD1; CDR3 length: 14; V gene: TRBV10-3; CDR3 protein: CAFRAGGGSYEQYF; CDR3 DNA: TGTGCCTTTCGTGCAGGGGGTGGCTCCTACGAGCAGTACTTC
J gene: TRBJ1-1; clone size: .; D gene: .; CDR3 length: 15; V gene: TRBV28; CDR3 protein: CASTARGRLNTEAFF; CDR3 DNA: TGTGCCAGCACCGCCCGGGGACGGTTGAACACTGAAGCTTTCTTT
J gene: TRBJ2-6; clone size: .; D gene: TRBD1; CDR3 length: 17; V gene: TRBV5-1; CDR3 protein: CASIKGGIRSGANVLTF; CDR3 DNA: TGCGCCAGCATCAAAGGGGGCATCCGCTCTGGGGCCAACGTCCTGACTTTC
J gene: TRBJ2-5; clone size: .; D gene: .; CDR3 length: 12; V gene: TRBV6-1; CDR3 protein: CASSTGWGTQYF; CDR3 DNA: TGTGCCAGCAGTACGGGGTGGGGGACCCAGTACTTC
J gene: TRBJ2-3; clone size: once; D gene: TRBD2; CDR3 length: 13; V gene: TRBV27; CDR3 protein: CASSFGGGGRQYF; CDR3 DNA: TGTGCCAGCAGTTTTGGGGGGGGTGGGAGGCAGTATTTT
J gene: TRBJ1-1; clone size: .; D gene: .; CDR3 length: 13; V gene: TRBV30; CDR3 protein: CAWSYRDHTEAFF; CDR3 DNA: TGTGCCTGGAGTTATCGAGACCACACTGAAGCTTTCTTT
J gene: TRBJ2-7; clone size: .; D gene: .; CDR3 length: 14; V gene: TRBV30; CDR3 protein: CAWASGTARDEQYF; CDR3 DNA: TGTGCCTGGGCAAGTGGGACGGCGAGGGACGAGCAGTACTTC
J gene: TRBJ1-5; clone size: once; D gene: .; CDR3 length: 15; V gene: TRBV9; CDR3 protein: CASSLGLGSNQPQHF; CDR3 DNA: TGTGCCAGCAGCCTCGGACTTGGTAGCAATCAGCCCCAGCATTTT
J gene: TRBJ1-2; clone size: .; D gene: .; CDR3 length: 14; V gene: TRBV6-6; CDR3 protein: CASSYRSGGYGYTF; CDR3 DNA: TGTGCCAGCAGTTACCGGTCGGGGGGGTATGGCTACACCTTC
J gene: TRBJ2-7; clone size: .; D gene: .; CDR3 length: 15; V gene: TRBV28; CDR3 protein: CASRTGSADSYEQYF; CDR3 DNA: TGTGCCAGCAGGACGGGGAGCGCTGACTCCTACGAGCAGTACTTC
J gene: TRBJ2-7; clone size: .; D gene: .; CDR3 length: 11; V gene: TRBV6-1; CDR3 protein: CASSHSYEQYF; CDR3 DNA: TGTGCCAGCAGCCACTCCTACGAGCAGTACTTC
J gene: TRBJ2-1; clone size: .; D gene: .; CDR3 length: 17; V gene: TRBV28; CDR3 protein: CASIGGLAIAAHGEQFF; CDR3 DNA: TGTGCCAGCATAGGGGGGTTAGCGATAGCGGCTCACGGTGAGCAGTTCTTC
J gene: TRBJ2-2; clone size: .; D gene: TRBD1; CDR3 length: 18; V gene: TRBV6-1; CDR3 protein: CASSEVLRGRGNTGELFF; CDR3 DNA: TGTGCCAGCAGTGAAGTCCTCAGGGGGCGAGGGAACACCGGGGAGCTGTTTTTT
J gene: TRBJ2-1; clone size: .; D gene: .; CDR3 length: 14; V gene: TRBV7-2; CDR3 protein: CASSLGGLYNEQFF; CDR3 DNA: TGTGCCAGCAGCTTAGGTGGCTTATACAATGAGCAGTTCTTC
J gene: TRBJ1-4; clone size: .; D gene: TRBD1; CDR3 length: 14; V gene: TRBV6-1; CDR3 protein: CASSQGARSEKLFF; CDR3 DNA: TGTGCCAGCAGCCAGGGGGCCCGGAGTGAAAAACTGTTTTTT
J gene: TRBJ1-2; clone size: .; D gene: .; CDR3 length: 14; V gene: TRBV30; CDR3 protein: CAWSVGVASYGYTF; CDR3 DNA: TGTGCCTGGAGTGTAGGGGTCGCAAGCTATGGCTACACCTTC
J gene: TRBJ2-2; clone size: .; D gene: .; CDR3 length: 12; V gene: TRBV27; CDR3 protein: CASRRNTGELFF; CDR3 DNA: TGTGCCAGCAGGCGGAACACCGGGGAGCTGTTTTTT
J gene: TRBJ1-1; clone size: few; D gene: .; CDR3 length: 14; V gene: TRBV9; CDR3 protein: CASSARQMNTEAFF; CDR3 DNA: TGTGCCAGCAGCGCCCGACAGATGAACACTGAAGCTTTCTTT
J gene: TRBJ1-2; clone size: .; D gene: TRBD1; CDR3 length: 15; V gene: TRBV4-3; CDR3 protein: CASSQDRDRVYGYTF; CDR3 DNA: TGCGCCAGCAGCCAAGACCGGGACAGGGTGTATGGCTACACCTTC
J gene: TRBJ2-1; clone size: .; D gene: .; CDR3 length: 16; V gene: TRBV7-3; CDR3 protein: CASSLTLTGVSNEQFF; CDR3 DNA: TGTGCCAGCAGCTTAACGTTAACGGGAGTGAGCAATGAGCAGTTCTTC
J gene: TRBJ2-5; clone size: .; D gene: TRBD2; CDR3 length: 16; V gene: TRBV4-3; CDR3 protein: CASSQASGSKKETQYF; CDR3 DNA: TGCGCCAGCAGCCAAGCTAGCGGGTCTAAGAAAGAGACCCAGTACTTC
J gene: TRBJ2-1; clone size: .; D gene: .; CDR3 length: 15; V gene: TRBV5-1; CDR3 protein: CASSSTDSAYNEQFF; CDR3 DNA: TGCGCCAGCAGCTCTACGGACAGTGCCTACAATGAGCAGTTCTTC
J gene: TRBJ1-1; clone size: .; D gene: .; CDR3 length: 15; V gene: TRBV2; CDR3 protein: CASSEWGRANTEAFF; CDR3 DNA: TGTGCCAGCAGTGAATGGGGCAGGGCGAACACTGAAGCTTTCTTT
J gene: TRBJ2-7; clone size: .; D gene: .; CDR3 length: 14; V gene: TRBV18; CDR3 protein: CASSPGDGAYEQYF; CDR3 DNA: TGTGCCAGCTCACCTGGCGACGGAGCCTACGAGCAGTACTTC
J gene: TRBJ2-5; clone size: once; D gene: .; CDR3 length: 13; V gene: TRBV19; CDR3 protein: CASSERIQETQYF; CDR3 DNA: TGTGCCAGTAGTGAGCGGATACAAGAGACCCAGTACTTC